These T cell receptor beta chains were read from a single sample in a study of blood T cell repertoires in COVID-19. Profiled with immunoSEQ multiplex PCR; TCRdb holds only in-frame clones, not every one. Seen here are about 320,000 clones, 90% observed once, and the top ten hold about 4%. The specimen sequenced was PBMCs or T cells enriched from blood (not recorded which). Every receptor here comes from a woman in her twenties or thirties who had been exposed to COVID-19. Each CDR3 is given with its conserved first and last residue. The order of the fields is V gene, D gene, clone size, J gene, CDR3 protein, CDR3 DNA. A D gene is named only where the DNA matches it firmly. The size entry is marked missing in some rows and otherwise reads once, few, many or a size class.

>TRBV27|NA|NA|TRBJ2-1
CASILTGPSYNEQFF
TGTGCCAGCATTCTAACCGGTCCCTCCTACAATGAGCAGTTCTTC
>TRBV20-1|TRBD1|NA|TRBJ2-1
CSAGQKYEQFF
TGCAGTGCGGGACAGAAATATGAGCAGTTCTTC
>TRBV5-1|TRBD1|NA|TRBJ1-1
CASSLGTGMVNTEAFF
TGCGCCAGCAGTTTAGGGACAGGGATGGTGAACACTGAAGCTTTCTTT
>TRBV11-3|NA|NA|TRBJ2-2
CASSLGGAGELFF
TGTGCCAGCAGCTTAGGGGGGGCCGGGGAGCTGTTTTTT
>TRBV29-1|TRBD1|once|TRBJ1-2
CSVEDRLGTGNGYTF
TGCAGCGTTGAAGATCGTCTAGGGACAGGGAATGGCTACACCTTC
>TRBV5-4|TRBD2|NA|TRBJ2-3
CASSQTSGVTDTQYF
TGTGCCAGCAGCCAGACTAGCGGGGTCACAGATACGCAGTATTTT
>TRBV27|NA|NA|TRBJ2-1
CASSLSDTPLRQFF
TGTGCCAGCAGTTTATCGGACACCCCACTTCGGCAGTTCTTC
>TRBV19|TRBD2|NA|TRBJ2-2
CASSQRGGTGELFF
TGTGCCAGTAGCCAGCGGGGGGGCACCGGGGAGCTGTTTTTT
>TRBV6-1|TRBD2|NA|TRBJ2-3
CASSEATGGAFTDTQYF
TGTGCCAGCAGTGAAGCGACCGGGGGGGCCTTCACAGATACGCAGTATTTT
>TRBV10-3|NA|NA|TRBJ2-7
CAIRAGGSQYEQYF
TGTGCCATCAGGGCGGGCGGCAGTCAGTACGAGCAGTACTTC
>TRBV5-1|NA|NA|TRBJ1-6
CASSLAPGNSPLHF
TGCGCCAGCAGCTTGGCACCGGGGAATTCACCCCTCCACTTT
>TRBV30|NA|NA|TRBJ2-7
CAWTRGFSYEQYF
TGTGCCTGGACTAGAGGGTTTTCCTACGAGCAGTACTTC
>TRBV9|TRBD1|NA|TRBJ1-3
CASSVGQYSGNTIYF
TGTGCCAGCAGCGTGGGACAGTACTCTGGAAACACCATATATTTT
>TRBV10-1|TRBD1|NA|TRBJ2-7
CATNPRQGPSTKQYF
TGCGCCACCAACCCTCGACAGGGGCCGTCTACGAAGCAGTACTTC
>TRBV21-1|NA|once|TRBJ1-4
CASSALDRASLGKLFF
TGTGCCAGCAGCGCCCTGGACAGGGCCTCACTGGGGAAACTGTTTTTT
>TRBV4-3|TRBD2|NA|TRBJ2-5
CASSQENLAGAETQYF
TGCGCCAGCAGCCAAGAGAACCTAGCGGGGGCAGAGACCCAGTACTTC
>TRBV18|TRBD1|once|TRBJ1-5
CASSPGQGFNQPQHF
TGTGCCAGCTCGCCGGGACAGGGTTTCAATCAGCCCCAGCATTTT
>TRBV24-1|NA|NA|TRBJ1-3
CATSDFGFGQRYSGNTIYF
TGTGCCACCAGTGATTTTGGATTCGGACAGAGGTACTCTGGAAACACCATATATTTT
>TRBV3-1/TRBV3-2|NA|NA|TRBJ2-5
CASSLPPGTQYF
TGTGCCAGCAGCCTTCCCCCGGGGACCCAGTACTTC
>TRBV7-2|TRBD1|NA|TRBJ2-7
CASSLKDRAGYEQYF
TGTGCCAGCAGCCTTAAGGACAGGGCGGGGTACGAGCAGTACTTC
>TRBV11-2|TRBD2|NA|TRBJ2-1
CASSPGTSGGAAQFF
TGTGCCAGCAGCCCAGGGACTAGCGGGGGGGCCGCGCAGTTCTTC
>TRBV7-9|NA|NA|TRBJ1-1
CASSPTGNTEAFF
TGTGCCAGCAGTCCCACGGGGAACACTGAAGCTTTCTTT
>TRBV7-9|NA|many|TRBJ2-1
CASSLALRTLSYNEQFF
TGTGCCAGCAGCTTAGCGCTCAGGACACTCTCCTACAATGAGCAGTTCTTC
>TRBV23-1|NA|NA|TRBJ1-1
CASSQIHYREVTEAFF
TGCGCCAGCAGTCAAATTCACTATCGGGAGGTCACTGAAGCTTTCTTT
>TRBV5-1|TRBD1|NA|TRBJ1-6
CASSSRRTGSNNSPLHF
TGCGCCAGCAGCTCGCGCCGGACAGGGAGCAATAATTCACCCCTCCACTTT
>TRBV6-5|NA|NA|TRBJ1-2
CASIIPGHGGYTF
TGTGCCAGCATCATCCCAGGGCATGGTGGCTACACCTTC
>TRBV2|NA|few|TRBJ1-2
CASSEVIRSSGGYTF
TGTGCCAGCAGTGAAGTAATCAGGTCCTCCGGTGGCTACACCTTC
>TRBV30|NA|NA|TRBJ2-3
CAWSDNNGWGKGAGTDTQYF
TGTGCCTGGAGTGATAATAATGGATGGGGGAAGGGGGCGGGGACAGATACGCAGTATTTT
>TRBV27|NA|NA|TRBJ2-3
CASSSGDTQYF
TGTGCCAGCAGCTCGGGGGATACGCAGTATTTT
>TRBV3-1/TRBV3-2|TRBD1|NA|TRBJ1-4
CASSHSGTGGEKLFF
TGTGCCAGCAGCCACTCCGGGACAGGGGGTGAAAAACTGTTTTTT
>TRBV5-1|NA|NA|TRBJ2-3
CASSVGGPGTDTQYF
TGCGCCAGCAGCGTGGGGGGGCCCGGCACAGATACGCAGTATTTT
>TRBV5-1|NA|NA|TRBJ2-1
CASRKTQGGYNEQFF
TGCGCCAGCAGGAAGACCCAGGGTGGCTACAATGAGCAGTTCTTC
>TRBV6-4|TRBD2|NA|TRBJ2-1
CASSLSSSGGVNEQFF
TGTGCCAGCAGTCTCTCGTCTAGCGGGGGGGTGAATGAGCAGTTCTTC
>TRBV19|TRBD1|once|TRBJ1-1
CASTPGQGSTEAFF
TGTGCCAGTACCCCGGGACAGGGTAGTACTGAAGCTTTCTTT
>TRBV25-1|NA|NA|TRBJ2-2
CASSEPGVGANTGELFF
TGTGCCAGCAGTGAACCCGGTGTAGGGGCAAACACCGGGGAGCTGTTTTTT
>TRBV12-3/TRBV12-4|NA|few|TRBJ2-5
CASRMGLQETQYF
TGTGCCAGCAGGATGGGACTTCAAGAGACCCAGTACTTC
>TRBV5-4|NA|once|TRBJ1-1
CASSFPLSGTEAFF
TGTGCCAGCAGCTTTCCCCTTTCGGGCACTGAAGCTTTCTTT
>TRBV7-9|NA|NA|TRBJ1-2
CASSREADYGYTF
TGTGCCAGCAGCAGGGAAGCGGACTATGGCTACACCTTC
>TRBV10-3|TRBD2|NA|TRBJ2-3
CAILGAQRGAGDTQYF
TGTGCCATCCTCGGTGCCCAGCGGGGGGCAGGAGATACGCAGTATTTT
>TRBV30|TRBD1|NA|TRBJ1-6
CAWDPGQGKYSPLHF
TGTGCCTGGGATCCGGGACAGGGAAAGTATTCACCCCTCCACTTT
>TRBV6-5|TRBD1|NA|TRBJ1-6
CASSEQGFNSPLHF
TGTGCCAGCTCGGAACAGGGGTTTAATTCACCCCTCCACTTT
>TRBV27|TRBD1|NA|TRBJ1-5
CASSLRPGQGIYQPQHF
TGTGCCAGCAGTTTAAGACCGGGACAGGGCATATATCAGCCCCAGCATTTT
>TRBV4-1|TRBD1|NA|TRBJ2-2
CASSQRRGTGTGELFF
TGCGCCAGCAGCCAACGTAGGGGGACAGGGACCGGGGAGCTGTTTTTT
>TRBV11-2|NA|once|TRBJ2-1
CASSSPLSRGNEQFF
TGTGCCAGCAGCTCCCCCCTTAGTCGGGGTAATGAGCAGTTCTTC
>TRBV4-1|TRBD1|NA|TRBJ1-4
CASSLIGQARGEKLFF
TGCGCCAGCAGCCTTATCGGACAGGCCCGGGGTGAAAAACTGTTTTTT
>TRBV4-1|TRBD1|NA|TRBJ2-7
CASSHSPGQGDEQYF
TGCGCCAGCAGCCATAGTCCGGGACAGGGGGACGAGCAGTACTTC
>TRBV27|NA|once|TRBJ1-5
CASSLLGVGQPQHF
TGTGCCAGCAGTTTACTAGGGGTAGGTCAGCCCCAGCATTTT
>TRBV18|TRBD2|NA|TRBJ2-1
CASSLRGSGGARNEQFF
TGTGCCAGCTCACTCCGGGGTAGCGGGGGGGCGAGGAATGAGCAGTTCTTC
>TRBV7-9|TRBD2|NA|TRBJ2-5
CASSLVAGLAKETQYF
TGTGCCAGCAGCCTAGTAGCGGGACTAGCGAAAGAGACCCAGTACTTC
>TRBV6-6|TRBD1|NA|TRBJ1-4
CASSGQATNEKLFF
TGTGCCAGCAGTGGACAGGCGACTAATGAAAAACTGTTTTTT
>TRBV29-1|TRBD1|once|TRBJ2-1
CSVIDRGLSHEQFF
TGCAGCGTCATCGACAGGGGGCTGAGCCATGAGCAGTTCTTC
>TRBV4-1|NA|NA|TRBJ1-5
CASSHGGNQPQHF
TGCGCCAGCTCCCATGGGGGGAATCAGCCCCAGCATTTT
>TRBV4-1|NA|NA|TRBJ2-7
CASSQGPDSSYEQYF
TGCGCCAGCAGCCAAGGCCCCGACAGCTCCTACGAGCAGTACTTC
>TRBV6-5|TRBD1|NA|TRBJ1-3
CATGPGGSGNTIYF
TGTGCCACCGGCCCAGGGGGCTCTGGAAACACCATATATTTT
>TRBV11-2|NA|NA|TRBJ2-7
CASSPGAGAAYEQYF
TGTGCCAGCAGCCCAGGGGCAGGGGCCGCCTACGAGCAGTACTTC